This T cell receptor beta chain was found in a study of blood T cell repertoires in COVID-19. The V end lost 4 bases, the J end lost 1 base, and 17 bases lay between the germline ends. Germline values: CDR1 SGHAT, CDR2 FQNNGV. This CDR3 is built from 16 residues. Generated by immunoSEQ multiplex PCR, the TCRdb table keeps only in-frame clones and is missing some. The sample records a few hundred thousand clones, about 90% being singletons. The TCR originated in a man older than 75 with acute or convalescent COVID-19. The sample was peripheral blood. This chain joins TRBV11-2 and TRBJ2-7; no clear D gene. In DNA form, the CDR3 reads TGTGCCAGCAGCTCACACGACCTGGGCCTTTCCTACGAGCAGTACTTC. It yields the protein CASSSHDLGLSYEQYF.